Sequencing of this T cell receptor beta chain was carried out in a study of CD8 T cells in Susac syndrome. Turning to the study itself: Active disease was present in six of the sequenced Susac syndrome patients, whereas roughly eight of them were in remission. Patients with Susac syndrome, at blood draw, were therapy-naive, on corticosteroids, or on intravenous immunoglobulin alone.

Study-level points and caveats: The CD4+ T cell repertoires of Susac syndrome were found to show no clonal expansion.

About this clonotype: As yet, its antigen is unknown.

An amount of RNA that ranged from roughly 0.45 to 1 ug was reverse transcribed with random hexamers. In TCRdb, the immunoSEQ multiplex PCR reads were re-called with MiXCR into one record per CDR3 protein. The sample lists under 200,000 distinct CDR3 sequences; around 95% were seen once. The receptor's source is a human donor with Susac syndrome. The sequenced sample was CD4+ T cells from PBMCs.

Here the CDR3 DNA reads TGTGCCAGCTCACCAGGGATTAGCAATCAGCCCCAGCATTTT. Translating gives CASSPGISNQPQHF. V usage is TRBV18 and J usage is TRBJ1-5; no reliable D call. V was clipped by 2 bases and J by 0 bases, with 5 bases between them. Germline V gene lookup returns CDR1 KGHSH and CDR2 LQKENI. The CDR3 runs to 14 residues.